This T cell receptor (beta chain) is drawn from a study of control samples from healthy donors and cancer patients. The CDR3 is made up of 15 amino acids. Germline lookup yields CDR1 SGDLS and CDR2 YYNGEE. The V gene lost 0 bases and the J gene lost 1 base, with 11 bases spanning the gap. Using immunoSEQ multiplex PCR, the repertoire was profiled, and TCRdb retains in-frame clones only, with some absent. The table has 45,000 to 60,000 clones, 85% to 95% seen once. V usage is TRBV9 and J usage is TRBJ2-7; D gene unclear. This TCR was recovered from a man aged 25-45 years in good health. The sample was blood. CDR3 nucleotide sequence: TGTGCCAGCAGCGTAGAGGCAGCCTTTTCCTACGAGCAGTACTTC. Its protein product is CASSVEAAFSYEQYF.